This TCR beta chain stems from a study of identical twins. Findings of the study overall: One should note that invariant MAIT and iNKT cells could partly confound zero-insertion analyses. Compared with models, monozygotic twins showed more out-of-frame TCR alpha sharing. Carriage of fewer insertions was seen in abundant cord blood beta clonotypes, whereas memory repertoires showed none.

A universal primer site came from template switching; cDNA carried unique molecular identifiers. TCRdb ran MiXCR on the 5' RACE reads and lists one entry per CDR3 protein. The repertoire has fewer than 650,000 distinct CDR3 sequences, just over 7% of them found once; the top ten carry roughly 1.6%. This clonotype has only a few counts. The antigen is undetermined. Trimming stripped 5 bases from V and 0 bases from J, with 11 bases between. CDR1 SGHAT and CDR2 FQNNGV come from the germline V gene. CDR3 length: 15 residues. These data are also associated with another study on yellow fever vaccine responses in identical twins.

The sample taken for sequencing was PBMCs. The chain employs TRBV11-2 and TRBJ1-5; a possible D gene is TRBD1 (6 bases). This receptor was identified in a woman younger than 35 in good health. CDR3: CASSKQGNSNQPQHF. CDR3 nucleotide sequence: TGTGCCAGCAGCAAACAGGGTAATAGCAATCAGCCCCAGCATTTT.